This is a list of T cell receptor beta chains from one sample in a study of T-cell memory formation after mild COVID-19. A single record per CDR3 protein comes from TCRdb applying MiXCR to the 5' RACE reads. The table lists roughly 130,000 distinct CDR3 sequences, over 15% of them singletons, with 4% to 6% in the top ten. The sequenced material came from PBMCs or a T cell subset sorted from them (not recorded which). These receptor sequences come from a young man who had mild COVID-19 (a few samples of this study predate the infection). Cell type and time point are not known. The CDR3 runs from the conserved cysteine through the conserved F or W. D genes are given only for firm matches. The size field is filled for only some rows; it gives once, few, many or a size class.

d_call clone_size j_call v_call cdr3_aa cdr3_nt
NA NA TRBJ2-1 TRBV4-3 CASSPGRSYNEQFF TGCGCCAGCAGCCCGGGACGATCGTACAATGAGCAGTTCTTC
NA few TRBJ2-5 TRBV9 CASSGYSGTQYF TGTGCCAGCAGCGGTTACTCGGGGACCCAGTACTTC
TRBD1 few TRBJ1-2 TRBV19 CASSIRWTGKPSYGYTF TGTGCCAGTAGTATCCGCTGGACAGGGAAACCCTCCTATGGCTACACCTTC
NA many TRBJ2-1 TRBV23-1 CASSQPRDGYNEQFF TGCGCCAGCAGTCAACCCCGGGACGGATACAATGAGCAGTTCTTC
TRBD2 NA TRBJ2-1 TRBV7-2 CASSSSSGDSYNEQFF TGTGCCAGCAGTTCCTCGAGCGGGGACTCCTACAATGAGCAGTTCTTC
NA NA TRBJ2-5 TRBV5-1 CASSPTRETQYF TGCGCCAGCAGCCCAACGAGAGAGACCCAGTACTTC
NA many TRBJ2-1 TRBV5-1 CASSLSAGDDEQFF TGCGCCAGCAGCTTGTCTGCCGGCGACGATGAGCAGTTCTTC
NA few TRBJ1-5 TRBV5-1 CASRGAEADSNQPQHF TGCGCCAGCAGGGGCGCGGAGGCAGATAGCAATCAGCCCCAGCATTTT
NA few TRBJ1-5 TRBV6-5 CASSYRRGYQPQHF TGTGCCAGCAGTTACCGCAGGGGATACCAGCCCCAGCATTTT
NA NA TRBJ2-3 TRBV6-5 CASSYTNTDTQYF TGTGCCAGCAGTTACACTAATACAGATACGCAGTATTTT
NA many TRBJ2-5 TRBV24-1 CATSDRITAQETQYF TGTGCCACCAGTGATAGGATCACAGCCCAAGAGACCCAGTACTTC
NA NA TRBJ1-5 TRBV28 CASTSGGLPQHF TGTGCCAGCACCTCGGGGGGGTTGCCCCAGCATTTT
NA NA TRBJ1-1 TRBV5-1 CASSLGLTNTEAFF TGCGCCAGCAGTTTGGGACTGACTAACACTGAAGCTTTCTTT